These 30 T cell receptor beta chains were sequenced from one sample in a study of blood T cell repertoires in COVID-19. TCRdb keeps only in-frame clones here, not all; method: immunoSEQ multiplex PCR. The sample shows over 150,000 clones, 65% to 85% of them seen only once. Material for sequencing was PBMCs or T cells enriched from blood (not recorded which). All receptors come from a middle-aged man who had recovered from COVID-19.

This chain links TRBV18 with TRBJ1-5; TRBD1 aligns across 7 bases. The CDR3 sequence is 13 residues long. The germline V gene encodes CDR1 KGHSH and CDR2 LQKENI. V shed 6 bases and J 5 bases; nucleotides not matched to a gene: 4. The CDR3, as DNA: TGTGCCAGCTCTACAGGGGTTGATCAGCCCCAGCATTTT. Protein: CASSTGVDQPQHF.

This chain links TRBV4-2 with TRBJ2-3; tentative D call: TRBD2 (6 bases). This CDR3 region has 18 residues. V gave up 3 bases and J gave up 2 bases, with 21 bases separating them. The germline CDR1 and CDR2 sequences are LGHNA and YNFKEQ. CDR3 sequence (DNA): TGTGCCAGCAGCCATCCCCCGGGCGCGGGGTCGACCACAGATACGCAGTATTTT. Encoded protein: CASSHPPGAGSTTDTQYF.

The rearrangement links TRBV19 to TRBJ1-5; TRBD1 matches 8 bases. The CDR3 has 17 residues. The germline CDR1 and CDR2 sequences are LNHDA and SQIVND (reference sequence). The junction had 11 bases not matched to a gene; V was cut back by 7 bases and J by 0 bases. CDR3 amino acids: CASMGRQGLYSNQPQHF. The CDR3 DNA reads TGTGCCAGTATGGGGCGACAGGGGCTGTATAGCAATCAGCCCCAGCATTTT. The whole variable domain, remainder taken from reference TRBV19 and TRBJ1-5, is DGGITQSPKYLFRKEGQNVTLSCEQNLNHDAMYWYRQDPGQGLRLIYYSQIVNDFQKGDIAEGYSVSREKKESFPLTVTSAQKNPTAFYLCASMGRQGLYSNQPQHFGDGTRLSIL.

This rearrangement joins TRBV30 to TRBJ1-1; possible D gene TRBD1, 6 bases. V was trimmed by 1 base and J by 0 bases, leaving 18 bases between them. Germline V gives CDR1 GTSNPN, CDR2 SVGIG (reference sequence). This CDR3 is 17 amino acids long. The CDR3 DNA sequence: TGTGCCTGGAGTGGAAGAAACAGGGTGAGAATGAACACTGAAGCTTTCTTT. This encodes CAWSGRNRVRMNTEAFF.

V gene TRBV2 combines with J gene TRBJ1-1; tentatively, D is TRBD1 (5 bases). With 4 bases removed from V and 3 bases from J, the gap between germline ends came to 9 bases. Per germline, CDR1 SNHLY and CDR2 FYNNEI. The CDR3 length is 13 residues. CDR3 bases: TGTGCCAGCAGTGTGGGGCCGGACACTGAAGCTTTCTTT. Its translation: CASSVGPDTEAFF.

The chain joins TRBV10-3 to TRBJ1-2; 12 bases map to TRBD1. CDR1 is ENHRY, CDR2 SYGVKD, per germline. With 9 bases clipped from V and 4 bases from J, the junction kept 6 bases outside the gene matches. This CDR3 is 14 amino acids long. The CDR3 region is CAIKGQGAPYGYTF. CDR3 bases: TGTGCCATAAAGGGACAGGGGGCTCCCTATGGCTACACCTTC.

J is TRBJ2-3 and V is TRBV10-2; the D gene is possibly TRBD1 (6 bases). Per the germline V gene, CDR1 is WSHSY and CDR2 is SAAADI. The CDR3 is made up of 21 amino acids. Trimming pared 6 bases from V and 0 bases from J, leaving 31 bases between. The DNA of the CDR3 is TGCGCCAGCAGCGAACCATTCCCCTGGGGGCCGGGTCTCACTAGCACAGATACGCAGTATTTT. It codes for CASSEPFPWGPGLTSTDTQYF.

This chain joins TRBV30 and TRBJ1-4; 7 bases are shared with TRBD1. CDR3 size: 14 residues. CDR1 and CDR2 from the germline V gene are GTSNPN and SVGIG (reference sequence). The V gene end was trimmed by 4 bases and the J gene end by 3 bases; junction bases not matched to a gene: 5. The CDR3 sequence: CAWKQGLPNEKLFF. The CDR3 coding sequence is TGTGCCTGGAAACAGGGGCTGCCTAATGAAAAACTGTTTTTT.

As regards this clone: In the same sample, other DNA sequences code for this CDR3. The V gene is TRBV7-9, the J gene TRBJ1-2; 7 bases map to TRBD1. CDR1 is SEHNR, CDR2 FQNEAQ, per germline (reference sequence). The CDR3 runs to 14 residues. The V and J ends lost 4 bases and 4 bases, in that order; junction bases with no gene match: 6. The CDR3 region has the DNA TGTGCCAGCAGCTCAGAAGGACAGGTCTATGGCTACACCTTC. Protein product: CASSSEGQVYGYTF.

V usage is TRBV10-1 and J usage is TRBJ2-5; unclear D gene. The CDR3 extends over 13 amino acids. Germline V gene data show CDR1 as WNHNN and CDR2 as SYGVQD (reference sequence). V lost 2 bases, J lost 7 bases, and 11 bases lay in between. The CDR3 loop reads CASSEGLTGTQYF. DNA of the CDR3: TGCGCCAGCAGTGAGGGGCTTACCGGGACCCAGTACTTC.

CDR3 in amino acids: CASSPPQGLNTEAFF. The CDR3 bases are TGTGCCAGCTCACCGCCACAGGGCCTGAACACTGAAGCTTTCTTT. This sequence joins TRBV18 and TRBJ1-1; the D gene is possibly TRBD1 (6 bases). The germline V gene encodes CDR1 KGHSH and CDR2 LQKENI. V lost 3 bases to trimming and J lost 0 bases, with 11 bases between them. This CDR3 contains 15 residues.

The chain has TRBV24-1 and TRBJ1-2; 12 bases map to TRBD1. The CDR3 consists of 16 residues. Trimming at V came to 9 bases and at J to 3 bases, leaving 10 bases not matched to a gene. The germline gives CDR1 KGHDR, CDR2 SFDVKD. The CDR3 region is CATGGGQGAGDYGYTF. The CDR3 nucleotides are TGTGCCACCGGAGGGGGACAGGGGGCAGGAGACTATGGCTACACCTTC.

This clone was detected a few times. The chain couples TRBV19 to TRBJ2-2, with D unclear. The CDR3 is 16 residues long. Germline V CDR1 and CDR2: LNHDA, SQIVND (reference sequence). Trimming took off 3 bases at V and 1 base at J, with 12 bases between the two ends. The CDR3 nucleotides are TGTGCCAGTAGTATTATCTCGGCAGGGAACACCGGGGAGCTGTTTTTT. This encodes CASSIISAGNTGELFF.

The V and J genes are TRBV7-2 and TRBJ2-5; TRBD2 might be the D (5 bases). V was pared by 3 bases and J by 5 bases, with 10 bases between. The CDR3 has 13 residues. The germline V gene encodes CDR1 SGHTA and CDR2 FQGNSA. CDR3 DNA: TGTGCCAGCAGCTTTTCCGGCGGGGAGACCCAGTACTTC. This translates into CASSFSGGETQYF. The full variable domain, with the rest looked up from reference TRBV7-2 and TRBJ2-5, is GAGVSQSPSNKVTEKGKDVELRCDPISGHTALYWYRQSLGQGLEFLIYFQGNSAPDKSGLPSDRFSAERTGGSVSTLTIQRTQQEDSAVYLCASSFSGGETQYFGPGTRLLVL.

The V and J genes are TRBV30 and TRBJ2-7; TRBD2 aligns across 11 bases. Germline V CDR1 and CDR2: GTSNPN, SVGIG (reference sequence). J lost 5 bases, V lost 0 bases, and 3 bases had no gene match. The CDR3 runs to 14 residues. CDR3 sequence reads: CAWSVKLAGDEQYF. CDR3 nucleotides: TGTGCCTGGAGTGTAAAACTAGCGGGGGACGAGCAGTACTTC.

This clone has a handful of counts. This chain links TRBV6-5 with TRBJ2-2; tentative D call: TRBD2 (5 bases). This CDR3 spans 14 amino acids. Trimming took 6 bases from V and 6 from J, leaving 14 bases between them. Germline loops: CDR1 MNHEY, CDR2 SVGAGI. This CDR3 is CASSTDGKAGELFF. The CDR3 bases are TGTGCCAGCAGCACGGACGGGAAAGCCGGGGAGCTGTTTTTT.

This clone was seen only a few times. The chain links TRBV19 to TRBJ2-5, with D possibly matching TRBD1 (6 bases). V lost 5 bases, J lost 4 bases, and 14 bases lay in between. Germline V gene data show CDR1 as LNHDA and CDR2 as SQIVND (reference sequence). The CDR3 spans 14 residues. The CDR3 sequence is CASSPLGGGETQYF. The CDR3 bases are TGTGCCAGTAGTCCCCTAGGGGGTGGAGAGACCCAGTACTTC.

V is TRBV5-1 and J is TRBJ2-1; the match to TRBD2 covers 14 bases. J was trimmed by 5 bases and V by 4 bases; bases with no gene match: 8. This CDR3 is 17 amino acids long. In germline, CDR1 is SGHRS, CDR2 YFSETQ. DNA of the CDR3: TGCGCCAGCAGCAAAGCCGGGACTAGCGGGGGAAACAATGAGCAGTTCTTC. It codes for CASSKAGTSGGNNEQFF.

The CDR3 loop reads CASSLGPSGGPRGHEQYF. For the CDR3, the DNA is TGTGCCAGCAGCTTAGGGCCTAGCGGGGGGCCCAGAGGCCACGAGCAGTACTTC. The chain carries TRBV7-2 and TRBJ2-7; TRBD2 matches at 11 bases. The CDR3 has 18 residues. Losses at the gene ends were 1 base for V and 5 bases for J; bases not matched to a gene: 13. Germline V gives CDR1 SGHTA, CDR2 FQGNSA.

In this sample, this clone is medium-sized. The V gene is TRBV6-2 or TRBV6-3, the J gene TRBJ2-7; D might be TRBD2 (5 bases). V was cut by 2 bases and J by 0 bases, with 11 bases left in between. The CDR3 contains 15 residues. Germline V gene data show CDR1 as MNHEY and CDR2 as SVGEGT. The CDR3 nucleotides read TGTGCCAGCAGTTACGACGGGGAGAGCTCCTACGAGCAGTACTTC. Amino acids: CASSYDGESSYEQYF.

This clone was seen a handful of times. This chain's CDR3 is CASSREEQGASYGYTF. CDR3 bases: TGTGCCAGCAGCAGAGAAGAACAGGGGGCCTCCTATGGCTACACCTTC. This rearrangement joins TRBV5-4 to TRBJ1-2, with 9 bases lining up with TRBD1. Per germline, CDR1 SGHNT and CDR2 YYREEE (reference sequence). The trim removed 4 bases at V and 4 bases at J, leaving 11 bases unmatched. The CDR3 is 16 amino acids. The full variable domain, completed using reference TRBV5-4 and TRBJ1-2, is ETGVTQSPTHLIKTRGQQVTLRCSSQSGHNTVSWYQQALGQGPQFIFQYYREEENGRGNFPPRFSGLQFPNYSSELNVNALELDDSALYLCASSREEQGASYGYTFGSGTRLTVV.

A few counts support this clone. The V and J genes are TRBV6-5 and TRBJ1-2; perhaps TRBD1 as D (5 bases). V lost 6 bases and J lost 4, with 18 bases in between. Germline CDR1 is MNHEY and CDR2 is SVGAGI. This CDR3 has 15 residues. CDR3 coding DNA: TGTGCCAGCAGGGACGGCGGGGGACTGGGCTATGGCTACACCTTC. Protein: CASRDGGGLGYGYTF.

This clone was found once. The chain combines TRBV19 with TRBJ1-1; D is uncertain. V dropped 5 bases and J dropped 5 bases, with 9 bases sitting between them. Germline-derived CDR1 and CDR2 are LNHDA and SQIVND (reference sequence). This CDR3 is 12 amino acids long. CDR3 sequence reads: CASSLTETEAFF. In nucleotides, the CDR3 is TGTGCCAGTAGTCTCACAGAAACTGAAGCTTTCTTT.

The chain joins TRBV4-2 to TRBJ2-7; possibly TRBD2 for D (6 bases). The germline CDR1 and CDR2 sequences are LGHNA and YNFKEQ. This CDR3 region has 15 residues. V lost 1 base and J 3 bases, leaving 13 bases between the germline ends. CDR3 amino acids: CASSQVAGLNYEQYF. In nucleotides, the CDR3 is TGTGCCAGCAGCCAAGTTGCGGGACTCAACTACGAGCAGTACTTC.

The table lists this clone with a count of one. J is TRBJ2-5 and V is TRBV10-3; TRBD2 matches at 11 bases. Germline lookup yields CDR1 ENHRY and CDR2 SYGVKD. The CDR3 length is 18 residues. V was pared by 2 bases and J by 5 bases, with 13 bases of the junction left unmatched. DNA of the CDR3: TGTGCCATCAGTGAGGAGCTAGCGGGGGGTTTATACCGGGAGACCCAGTACTTC. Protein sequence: CAISEELAGGLYRETQYF.

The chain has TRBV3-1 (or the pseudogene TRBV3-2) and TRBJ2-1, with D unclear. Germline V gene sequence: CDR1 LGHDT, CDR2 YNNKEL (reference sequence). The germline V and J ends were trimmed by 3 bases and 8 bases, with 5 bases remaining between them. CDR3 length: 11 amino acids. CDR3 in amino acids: CASSHTDEQFF. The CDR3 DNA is TGTGCCAGCAGCCACACTGATGAGCAGTTCTTC.

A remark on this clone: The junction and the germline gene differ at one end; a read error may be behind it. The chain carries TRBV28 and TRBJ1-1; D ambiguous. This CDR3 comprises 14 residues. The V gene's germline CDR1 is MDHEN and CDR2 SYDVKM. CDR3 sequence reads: CASSLLGANSEAFF. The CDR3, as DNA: TGTGCCAGCAGTTTGCTGGGAGCGAACTCTGAAGCTTTCTTT.

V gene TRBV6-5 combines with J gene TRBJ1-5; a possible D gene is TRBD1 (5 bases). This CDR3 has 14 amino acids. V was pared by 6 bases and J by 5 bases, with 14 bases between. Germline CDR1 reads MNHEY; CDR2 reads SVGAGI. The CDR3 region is CASSRITGDQPQHF. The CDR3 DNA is TGTGCCAGCAGCCGGATTACAGGCGATCAGCCCCAGCATTTT.

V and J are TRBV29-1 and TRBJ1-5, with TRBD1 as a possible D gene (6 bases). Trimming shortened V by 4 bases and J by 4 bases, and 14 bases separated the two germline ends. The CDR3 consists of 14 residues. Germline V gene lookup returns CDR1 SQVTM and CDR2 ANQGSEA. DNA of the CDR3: TGCAGCGTTGGGCAGGGAGGGGGTAATCAGCCCCAGCATTTT. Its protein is CSVGQGGGNQPQHF.

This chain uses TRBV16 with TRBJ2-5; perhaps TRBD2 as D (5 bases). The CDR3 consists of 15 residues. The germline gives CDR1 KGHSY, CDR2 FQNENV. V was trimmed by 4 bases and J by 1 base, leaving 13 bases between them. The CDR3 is CASSRNSDFQETQYF. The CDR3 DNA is TGTGCCAGCAGCCGAAATTCGGACTTCCAAGAGACCCAGTACTTC.